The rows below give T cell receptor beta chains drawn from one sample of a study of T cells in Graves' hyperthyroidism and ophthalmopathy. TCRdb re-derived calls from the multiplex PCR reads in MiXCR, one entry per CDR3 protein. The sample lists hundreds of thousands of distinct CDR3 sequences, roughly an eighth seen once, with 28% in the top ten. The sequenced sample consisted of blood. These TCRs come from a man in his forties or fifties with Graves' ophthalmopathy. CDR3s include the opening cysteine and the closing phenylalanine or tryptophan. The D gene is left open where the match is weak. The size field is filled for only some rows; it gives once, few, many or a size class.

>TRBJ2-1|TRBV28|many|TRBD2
CASRRRTSGISYNEQFF
TGTGCCAGCAGACGCCGGACTAGCGGGATTTCTTACAATGAGCAGTTCTTC
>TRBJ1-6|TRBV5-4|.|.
CASSLDTSYNSPLHF
TGTGCCAGCAGCCTGGACACCTCCTATAATTCACCCCTCCACTTT
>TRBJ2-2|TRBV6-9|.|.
CASSSKTNTGELFF
TGTGCCAGCAGTTCCAAGACAAACACCGGGGAGCTGTTTTTT
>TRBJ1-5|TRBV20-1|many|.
CSARDGGGYNQPQHF
TGCAGTGCTAGAGATGGCGGGGGCTACAATCAGCCCCAGCATTTT
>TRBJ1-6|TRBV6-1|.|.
CASSDMGLDNSPLHF
TGTGCCAGCAGTGATATGGGACTGGATAATTCACCCCTCCACTTT
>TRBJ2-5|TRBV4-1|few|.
CASSHQQGYGETQYF
TGCGCCAGCAGCCACCAACAGGGTTACGGCGAGACCCAGTACTTC
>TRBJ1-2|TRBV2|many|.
CASSEEPKGGYTF
TGTGCCAGCAGTGAAGAACCTAAGGGTGGCTACACCTTC
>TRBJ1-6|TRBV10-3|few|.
CAIRGYSEGSPLHF
TGTGCCATCAGGGGGTACAGTGAAGGATCACCCCTCCACTTT
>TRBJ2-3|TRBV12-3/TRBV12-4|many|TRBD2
CASSFSTSGSTDTQYF
TGTGCCAGCAGTTTTAGTACTAGCGGGAGTACAGATACGCAGTATTTT
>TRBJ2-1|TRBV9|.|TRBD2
CASSNRDYRYNEQFF
TGTGCCAGCAGCAACCGGGACTATCGCTACAATGAGCAGTTCTTC
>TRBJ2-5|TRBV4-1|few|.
CASSQQLAATDETQYF
TGCGCCAGCAGCCAACAACTAGCAGCTACCGACGAGACCCAGTACTTC
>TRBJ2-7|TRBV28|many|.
CASSSPSSYEQYF
TGTGCCAGCAGTTCCCCCAGCTCCTACGAGCAGTACTTC
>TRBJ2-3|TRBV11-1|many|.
CASNNRPHSDTQYF
TGTGCCAGCAACAACCGTCCCCACTCAGATACGCAGTATTTT
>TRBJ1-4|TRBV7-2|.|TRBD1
CASSLHPGQGFGEKLFF
TGTGCCAGCAGCTTACATCCAGGACAGGGGTTTGGTGAAAAACTGTTTTTT
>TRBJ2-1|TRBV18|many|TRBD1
CASSPPDRVNEQFF
TGTGCCAGCTCACCTCCGGACAGGGTAAATGAGCAGTTCTTC
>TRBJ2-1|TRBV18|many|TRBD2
CASSPGLADDEQFF
TGTGCCAGCTCACCTGGACTAGCGGACGATGAGCAGTTCTTC
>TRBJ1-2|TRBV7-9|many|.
CASSFTEDGYTF
TGTGCCAGCAGCTTCACAGAGGATGGCTACACCTTC
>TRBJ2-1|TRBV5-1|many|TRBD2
CASSDILAGSNEQFF
TGCGCCAGCAGCGATATACTAGCGGGGAGCAATGAGCAGTTCTTC
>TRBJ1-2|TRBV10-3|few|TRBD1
CAISETRDSDYGYTF
TGTGCCATCAGTGAGACCCGGGACAGTGACTATGGCTACACCTTC
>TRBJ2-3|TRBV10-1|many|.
CASSEIGQGTDTQYF
TGCGCCAGCAGTGAAATTGGGCAGGGTACAGATACGCAGTATTTT
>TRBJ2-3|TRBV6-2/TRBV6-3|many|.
CASTPGVTATDTQYF
TGTGCCAGCACCCCCGGTGTGACGGCGACAGATACGCAGTATTTT
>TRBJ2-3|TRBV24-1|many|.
CATSDPGQLTDTQYF
TGTGCCACCAGTGATCCGGGACAACTCACAGATACGCAGTATTTT
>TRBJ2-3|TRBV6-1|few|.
CASDLGRTGFKYF
TGTGCCAGCGATCTGGGGAGAACCGGGTTTAAGTATTTT
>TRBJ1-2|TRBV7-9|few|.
CASSSRELNTF
TGTGCCAGCAGCTCCAGGGAACTCAACACCTTC
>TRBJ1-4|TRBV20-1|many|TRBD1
CSAENRGLVEKLFF
TGCAGTGCAGAGAACAGGGGGCTTGTTGAAAAACTGTTTTTT
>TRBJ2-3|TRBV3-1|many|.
CASSETGGGDTQYF
TGTGCCAGCAGCGAAACGGGGGGCGGTGATACGCAGTATTTT
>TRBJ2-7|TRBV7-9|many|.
CASSLGSKPYEQYF
TGTGCCAGCAGCTTAGGCTCTAAACCCTACGAGCAGTACTTC
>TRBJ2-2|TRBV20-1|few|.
CSASSPGELFF
TGCAGTGCTAGCTCCCCCGGGGAGCTGTTTTTT
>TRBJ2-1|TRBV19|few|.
CASSIDRGRRAYNEQFF
TGTGCCAGTAGTATAGATCGTGGGAGGCGGGCTTACAATGAGCAGTTCTTC
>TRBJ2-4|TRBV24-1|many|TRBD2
CATSEAGTSVKNIQYF
TGTGCCACCAGTGAAGCCGGGACTAGTGTCAAAAACATTCAGTACTTC
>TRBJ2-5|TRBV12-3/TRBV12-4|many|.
CASSFSGPEGKTQYF
TGTGCCAGCAGTTTCAGTGGGCCCGAGGGGAAGACCCAGTACTTC
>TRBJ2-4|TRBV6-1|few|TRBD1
CASRTGTAKNIQYF
TGTGCCAGCAGGACAGGGACAGCCAAAAACATTCAGTACTTC
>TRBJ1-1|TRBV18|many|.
CASSPGAEQNTEAFF
TGTGCCAGCTCACCGGGGGCGGAGCAGAACACTGAAGCTTTCTTT
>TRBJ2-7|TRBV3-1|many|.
CASSQGLVTYEQYF
TGTGCCAGCAGCCAAGGACTAGTCACATACGAGCAGTACTTC
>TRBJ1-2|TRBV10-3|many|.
CAISPDSNYGYTF
TGTGCCATCAGCCCAGACAGTAACTATGGCTACACCTTC
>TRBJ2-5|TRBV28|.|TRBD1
CASSLIPSRGQKQETQYF
TGTGCCAGCAGTTTAATTCCGAGCAGGGGGCAAAAGCAAGAGACCCAGTACTTC
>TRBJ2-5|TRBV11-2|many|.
CASSLSAMGQTQYF
TGTGCCAGCAGCTTAAGCGCTATGGGGCAGACCCAGTACTTC
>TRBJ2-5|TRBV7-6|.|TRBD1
CASREGTVQETQYF
TGTGCCAGCAGGGAAGGGACAGTGCAAGAGACCCAGTACTTC
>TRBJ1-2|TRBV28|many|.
CASSLALGQLYGYTF
TGTGCCAGCAGTTTAGCGTTAGGGCAGCTCTATGGCTACACCTTC
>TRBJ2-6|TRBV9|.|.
CASSVLSGANVLTF
TGTGCCAGCAGCGTTCTCTCTGGGGCCAACGTCCTGACTTTC
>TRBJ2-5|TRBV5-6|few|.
CASSLWGKETQYF
TGTGCCAGCAGCTTGTGGGGGAAGGAGACCCAGTACTTC
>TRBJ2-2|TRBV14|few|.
CASRRLNTGELFF
TGTGCCAGCAGGCGGTTGAACACCGGGGAGCTGTTTTTT
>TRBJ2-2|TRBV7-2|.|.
CASSLAGGVRTGELFF
TGTGCCAGCAGCTTAGCGGGGGGAGTGCGTACCGGGGAGCTGTTTTTT
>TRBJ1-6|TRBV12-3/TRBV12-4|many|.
CASSSSNSPLHF
TGTGCCAGCAGTTCGTCTAATTCACCCCTCCACTTT
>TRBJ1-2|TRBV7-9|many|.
CASSPAVAEGVGGYTF
TGTGCCAGCAGCCCGGCGGTAGCCGAGGGGGTAGGAGGCTACACCTTC